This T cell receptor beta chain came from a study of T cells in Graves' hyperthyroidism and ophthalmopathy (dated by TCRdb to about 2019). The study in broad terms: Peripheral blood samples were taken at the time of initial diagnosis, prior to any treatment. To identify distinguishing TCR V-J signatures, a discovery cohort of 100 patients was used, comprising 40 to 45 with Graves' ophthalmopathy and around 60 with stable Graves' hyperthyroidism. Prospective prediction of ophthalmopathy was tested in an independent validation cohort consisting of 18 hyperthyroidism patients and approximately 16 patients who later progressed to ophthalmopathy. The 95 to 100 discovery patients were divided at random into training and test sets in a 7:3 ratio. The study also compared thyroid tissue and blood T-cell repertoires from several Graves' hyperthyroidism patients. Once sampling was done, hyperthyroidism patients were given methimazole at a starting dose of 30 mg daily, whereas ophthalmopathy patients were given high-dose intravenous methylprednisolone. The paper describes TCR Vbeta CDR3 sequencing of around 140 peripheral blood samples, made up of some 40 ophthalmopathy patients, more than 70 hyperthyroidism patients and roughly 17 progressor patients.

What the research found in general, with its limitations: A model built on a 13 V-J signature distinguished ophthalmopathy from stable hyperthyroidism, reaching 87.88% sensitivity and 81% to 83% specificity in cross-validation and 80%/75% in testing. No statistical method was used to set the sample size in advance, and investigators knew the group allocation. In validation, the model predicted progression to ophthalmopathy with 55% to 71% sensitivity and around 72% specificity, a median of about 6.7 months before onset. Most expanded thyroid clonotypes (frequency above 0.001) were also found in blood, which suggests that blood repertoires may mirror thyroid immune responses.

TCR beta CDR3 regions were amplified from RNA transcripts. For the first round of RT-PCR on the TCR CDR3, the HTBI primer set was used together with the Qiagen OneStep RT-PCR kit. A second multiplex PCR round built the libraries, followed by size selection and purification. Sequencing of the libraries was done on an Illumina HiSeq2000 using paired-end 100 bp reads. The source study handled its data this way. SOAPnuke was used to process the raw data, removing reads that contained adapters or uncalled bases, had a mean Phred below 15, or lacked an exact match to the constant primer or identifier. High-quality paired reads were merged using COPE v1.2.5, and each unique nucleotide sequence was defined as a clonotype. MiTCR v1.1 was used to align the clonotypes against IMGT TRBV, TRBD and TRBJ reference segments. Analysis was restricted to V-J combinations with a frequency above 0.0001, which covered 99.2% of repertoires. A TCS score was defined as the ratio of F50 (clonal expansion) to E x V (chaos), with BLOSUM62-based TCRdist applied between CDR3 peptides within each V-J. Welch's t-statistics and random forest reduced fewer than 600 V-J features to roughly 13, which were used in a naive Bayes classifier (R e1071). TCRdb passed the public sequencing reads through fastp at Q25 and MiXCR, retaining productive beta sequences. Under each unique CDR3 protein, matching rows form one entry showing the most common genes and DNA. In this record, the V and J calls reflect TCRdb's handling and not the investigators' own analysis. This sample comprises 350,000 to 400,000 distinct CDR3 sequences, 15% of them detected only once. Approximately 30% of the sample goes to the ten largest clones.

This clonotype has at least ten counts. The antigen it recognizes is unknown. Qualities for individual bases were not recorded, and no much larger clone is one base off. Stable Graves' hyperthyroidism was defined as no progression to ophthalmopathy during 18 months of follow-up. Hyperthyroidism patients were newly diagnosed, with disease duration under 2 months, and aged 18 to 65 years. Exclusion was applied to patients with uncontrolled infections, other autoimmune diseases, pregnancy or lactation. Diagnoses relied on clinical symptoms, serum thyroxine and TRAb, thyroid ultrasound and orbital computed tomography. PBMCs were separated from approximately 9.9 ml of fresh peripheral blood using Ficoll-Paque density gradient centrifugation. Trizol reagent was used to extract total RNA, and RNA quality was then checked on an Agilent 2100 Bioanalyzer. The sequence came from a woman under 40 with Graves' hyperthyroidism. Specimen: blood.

The CDR3 is CSARVGTYRVGTGELFF. Read as DNA, the sequence is TGCAGTGCTAGAGTGGGTACCTACAGGGTAGGCACCGGGGAGCTGTTTTTT. Recombination connected TRBV20-1 to TRBJ2-2; the D segment could be TRBD1, given 6 matching bases. CDR1 and CDR2 are drawn from the germline V gene (reference sequence): DFQATT, SNEGSKA. V is cut by 1 base and J by 4 bases, and the space between the germline ends is 19 bases. Including cysteine and phenylalanine, the CDR3 has 17 amino acids. Only the CDR3 portion is preserved as DNA: 51 bases, with reading frame beginning at the first base.